This TCR beta chain emerged from a study of brain T cells in children with intractable seizures. Overall study findings and caveats: Pre- and post-surgery blood differed in depth, so pre-surgery absences may be undersampling. HCMV serostatus was not known, and viral specificity came from CDR3 similarity only.

Sequencing was performed with immunoSEQ multiplex PCR; in TCRdb, only in-frame clones are kept and a portion is missing. This table holds 110,000 or so clones, approximately 94% found once. Between the trimmed V and J ends, which lost 5 bases and 11 bases, there was a span of 15 bases. This CDR3 contains 12 residues. Per germline, CDR1 SEHNR and CDR2 FQNEAQ (reference sequence). Only cases whose brain tissue showed the highest T cell transcript signatures were sequenced. At least one anti-epileptic drug was given before surgery. The sample holds one count of this clone. Its specificity is not known. This sequence joins TRBV7-9 and TRBJ1-1; TRBD1 might be the D (5 bases). The source is a boy in the first two years of life with hemimegalencephaly and intractable seizures. Sequenced here: peripheral blood, sampled at surgery. The CDR3 nucleotides read TGTGCCAGCAGCCTCCGGCGGGGCGACGCTTTCTTT. Protein product: CASSLRRGDAFF.